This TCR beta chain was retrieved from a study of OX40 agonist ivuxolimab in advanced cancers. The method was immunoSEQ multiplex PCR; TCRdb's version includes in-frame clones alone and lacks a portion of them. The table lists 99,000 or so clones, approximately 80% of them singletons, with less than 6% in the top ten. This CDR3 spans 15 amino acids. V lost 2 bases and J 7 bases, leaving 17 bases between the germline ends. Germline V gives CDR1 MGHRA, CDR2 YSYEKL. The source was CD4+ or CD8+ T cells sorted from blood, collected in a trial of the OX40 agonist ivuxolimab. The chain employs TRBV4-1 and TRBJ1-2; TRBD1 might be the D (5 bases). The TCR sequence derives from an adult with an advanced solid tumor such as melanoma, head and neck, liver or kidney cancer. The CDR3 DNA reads TGCGCCAGCAGCCAACCGGGGCCCTGGGACGGTGGCTACACCTTC. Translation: CASSQPGPWDGGYTF.